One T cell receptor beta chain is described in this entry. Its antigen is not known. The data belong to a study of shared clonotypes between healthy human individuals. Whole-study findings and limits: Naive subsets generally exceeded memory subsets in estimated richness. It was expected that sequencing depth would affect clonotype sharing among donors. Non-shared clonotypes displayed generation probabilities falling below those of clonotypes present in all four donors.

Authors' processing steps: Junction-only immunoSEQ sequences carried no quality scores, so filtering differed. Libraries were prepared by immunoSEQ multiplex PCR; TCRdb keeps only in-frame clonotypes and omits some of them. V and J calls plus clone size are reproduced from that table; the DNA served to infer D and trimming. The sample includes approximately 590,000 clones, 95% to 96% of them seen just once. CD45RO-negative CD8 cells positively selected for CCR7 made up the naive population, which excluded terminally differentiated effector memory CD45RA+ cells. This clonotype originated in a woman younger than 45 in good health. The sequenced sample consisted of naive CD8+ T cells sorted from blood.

CDR3 sequence: CASSLPGHTEAFF. In nucleotides, the CDR3 is TGTGCCAGCAGTCTACCGGGACACACTGAAGCTTTCTTT. This chain joins TRBV5-4 and TRBJ1-1, with D tentatively TRBD1 (5 bases). Germline lookup yields CDR1 SGHNT and CDR2 YYREEE (reference sequence). The CDR3 runs 13 residues. With 5 bases removed from V and 3 bases from J, the gap between germline ends came to 11 bases.